This TCR beta chain stems from a study of blood T cell repertoires in COVID-19. Background on the study: The study drew acute and convalescent COVID-19 samples from the United States, Italy and Spain. The cDNA or gDNA used as material had been derived from T cells, B-cell-depleted T cells, or PBMCs.

Germline CDR1 SGHRS, CDR2 YFSETQ. This CDR3 is 18 amino acids long. Trimming shortened V by 4 bases and J by 4 bases, and 21 bases separated the two germline ends. Original processing notes: Reference gene primer amplification gave nucleated cell count estimates. Here immunoSEQ multiplex PCR was the method, and the copy in TCRdb shows in-frame clones only, minus some. Clone size and V and J calls were adopted from that table, with D and trimming inferred from the DNA. The sample has about 81,000 clones; 91% are singletons. This TCR was recovered from a woman aged 50 to 60 in a cohort sampled during active COVID-19. Sequenced input: peripheral blood. The chain is built from TRBV5-1 and TRBJ2-6, with D maybe TRBD2 (5 bases). The CDR3 loop is CASSQIPGSRGGANVLTF. CDR3 in DNA: TGCGCCAGCAGCCAAATACCCGGTAGTCGAGGGGGGGCCAACGTCCTGACTTTC. The whole variable domain, filled in from reference TRBV5-1 and TRBJ2-6, reads KAGVTQTPRYLIKTRGQQVTLSCSPISGHRSVSWYQQTPGQGLQFLFEYFSETQRNKGNFPGRFSGRQFSNSRSEMNVSTLELGDSALYLCASSQIPGSRGGANVLTFGAGSRLTVL.